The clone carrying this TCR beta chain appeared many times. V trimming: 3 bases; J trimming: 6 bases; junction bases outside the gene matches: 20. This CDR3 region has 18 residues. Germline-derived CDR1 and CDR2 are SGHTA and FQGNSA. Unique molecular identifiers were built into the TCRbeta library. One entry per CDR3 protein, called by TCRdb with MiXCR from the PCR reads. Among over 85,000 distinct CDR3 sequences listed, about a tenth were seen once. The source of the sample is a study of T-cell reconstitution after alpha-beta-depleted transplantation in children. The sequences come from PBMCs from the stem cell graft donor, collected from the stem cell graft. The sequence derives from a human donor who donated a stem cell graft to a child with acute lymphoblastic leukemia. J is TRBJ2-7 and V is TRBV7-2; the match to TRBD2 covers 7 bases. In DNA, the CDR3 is TGTGCCAGCAGCTTGGCCGAGACGGGCGGGAGAAGGAACCCCGAGCAGTACTTC. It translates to CASSLAETGGRRNPEQYF.